The next 9 T cell receptor beta chains were all read from a single sample in a study of blood T cell repertoires in COVID-19. The repertoire was sequenced with immunoSEQ multiplex PCR; TCRdb's copy has only in-frame clones and lacks some. The sample lists 50,000 to 70,000 clones, about 86% occurring once. The specimen was peripheral blood. The receptor source for this set is a man between 60 and 75 years old with acute or convalescent COVID-19.

This clone was observed a single time. The chain has TRBV10-3 and TRBJ1-1; possible D gene TRBD1, 6 bases. Germline loops: CDR1 ENHRY, CDR2 SYGVKD. The CDR3 is 13 amino acids. Trimming cost V 6 bases and J 11 bases, with 19 bases left between them. The CDR3 loop reads CAIRRAEGGVAFF. The CDR3 DNA is TGTGCCATCAGGAGGGCGGAAGGGGGGGTGGCTTTCTTT.

This chain uses TRBV25-1 with TRBJ1-1, with TRBD1 matching 7 bases. The CDR3 is 13 residues long. CDR1 and CDR2 from the germline V gene are MGHDK and SYGVNS. The ends lost 5 bases at V and 4 bases at J; junction bases unmatched: 4. The DNA for the CDR3 is TGTGCCAGCAGTCCAGGGGGGCTCACTGAAGCTTTCTTT. It codes for CASSPGGLTEAFF.

The V gene is TRBV5-1, the J gene TRBJ2-5, with 11 positions matching TRBD2. Germline V CDR1 and CDR2: SGHRS, YFSETQ. V lost 0 bases and J lost 4; bases outside the gene matches: 5. The CDR3 length is 16 residues. CDR3 DNA sequence: TGCGCCAGCAGCTTGGCACGACTAGCGGGAAGAGAGACCCAGTACTTC. Its protein product is CASSLARLAGRETQYF.

J is TRBJ1-1 and V is TRBV28; 12 nucleotides agree with TRBD1. Germline CDR1 MDHEN, CDR2 SYDVKM. The CDR3 is made up of 15 amino acids. V trimming: 2 bases; J trimming: 5 bases; junction bases outside the gene matches: 3. CDR3: CASSLTGQGATEAFF. Written as DNA, the CDR3 is TGTGCCAGCAGTTTAACGGGACAGGGGGCGACTGAAGCTTTCTTT.

The rearrangement links TRBV11-1 to TRBJ2-3; D not certain. CDR3 length: 16 amino acids. In germline, CDR1 is SGHAT, CDR2 FQDESV (reference sequence). The V end lost 1 base, the J end lost 3 bases, and 14 bases lay between the germline ends. In DNA form, the CDR3 reads TGTGCCAGCAGCTTAGGTTCGACCCCAGGTACAGATACGCAGTATTTT. It yields the protein CASSLGSTPGTDTQYF. Supplemented by reference TRBV11-1 and TRBJ2-3, the full variable domain reads EAEVAQSPRYKITEKSQAVAFWCDPISGHATLYWYRQILGQGPELLVQFQDESVVDDSQLPKDRFSAERLKGVDSTLKIQPAELGDSAMYLCASSLGSTPGTDTQYFGPGTRLTVL.

The chain is built from TRBV5-4 and TRBJ2-2; possible D gene TRBD2, 6 bases. CDR3 length: 14 residues. The germline V gene encodes CDR1 SGHNT and CDR2 YYREEE (reference sequence). V was shortened by 4 bases and J by 5 bases, with 12 bases between the two germline ends. The CDR3 DNA follows: TGTGCCAGCAGCCCCGGGACTGGGACCGGGGAGCTGTTTTTT. It specifies CASSPGTGTGELFF. Based on the CDR3 plus reference TRBV5-4 and TRBJ2-2, the full variable domain is ETGVTQSPTHLIKTRGQQVTLRCSSQSGHNTVSWYQQALGQGPQFIFQYYREEENGRGNFPPRFSGLQFPNYSSELNVNALELDDSALYLCASSPGTGTGELFFGEGSRLTVL.

This rearrangement joins TRBV5-1 to TRBJ1-3; D might be TRBD1 (6 bases). Germline V CDR1 and CDR2: SGHRS, YFSETQ. The V end was cut by 4 bases, the J end by 3 bases, with 14 bases between. The CDR3 spans 15 residues. DNA for the CDR3: TGCGCCAGCAGCCATAACGGACAGTTTGGAAACACCATATATTTT. This codes for CASSHNGQFGNTIYF.

This chain links TRBV18 with TRBJ1-4, with D unclear. The CDR3 length is 14 residues. V was pared by 0 bases and J by 8 bases, with 10 bases between. Germline V gives CDR1 KGHSH, CDR2 LQKENI. The CDR3 sequence: CASSPPGVEEKLFF. The CDR3 DNA is TGTGCCAGCTCACCACCCGGGGTGGAGGAAAAACTGTTTTTT.

This clone has just one count. The V and J genes are TRBV2 and TRBJ1-5, with D unclear. Germline V gene sequence: CDR1 SNHLY, CDR2 FYNNEI. V was cut by 4 bases and J by 0 bases, with 10 bases left in between. The CDR3 runs 15 residues. CDR3 sequence reads: CASSGGPYSNQPQHF. The CDR3 DNA sequence: TGTGCCAGCAGTGGAGGTCCATATAGCAATCAGCCCCAGCATTTT.